These 28 T cell receptor beta chains share one sample of origin, sequenced in a study of control samples from healthy donors and cancer patients. The assay was immunoSEQ multiplex PCR, and TCRdb's table has in-frame clones only and misses some. The table shows about 120,000 clones, with 89% occurring only once. Sequencing used blood. The receptors shown here come from a man in his fifties or sixties in good health.

The chain is built from TRBV5-6 and TRBJ1-1; TRBD1 agrees at 12 bases. The germline V gene has CDR1 SGHDT and CDR2 YYEEEE. Trimming removed 7 bases from V and 5 bases from J; junction bases left unmatched: 6. CDR3 size: 14 residues. The CDR3 loop reads CASYRDRGRTEAFF. The CDR3 DNA reads TGTGCCAGCTACCGGGACAGGGGGCGAACTGAAGCTTTCTTT.

V is TRBV6-2 or TRBV6-3 and J is TRBJ2-1; 10 bases match TRBD2. The CDR3 runs 19 residues. Germline CDR1 MNHEY, CDR2 SVGEGT. Trimming cost V 4 bases and J 0 bases; bases outside gene matches: 12. CDR3 DNA: TGTGCCAGCAGTTGGGTTCCGGGACTAGCGACGAGCTCCTACAATGAGCAGTTCTTC. Residues: CASSWVPGLATSSYNEQFF.

The chain combines TRBV4-2 with TRBJ2-3; 7 bases align to TRBD1. The CDR3 is 17 residues long. V trimming: 2 bases; J trimming: 2 bases; junction bases outside the gene matches: 10. Per germline, CDR1 LGHNA and CDR2 YNFKEQ. CDR3 nucleotide sequence: TGTGCCAGCAGCCAAATATCGAGGACAGGACTCACAGATACGCAGTATTTT. The encoded protein is CASSQISRTGLTDTQYF.

This chain connects TRBV27 to TRBJ2-5; possibly TRBD1 or TRBD2 for D (5 bases each). The CDR3 covers 15 residues. Trimming stripped 5 bases from V and 5 bases from J, with 18 bases between. The germline CDR1 and CDR2 sequences are MNHEY and SMNVEV (reference sequence). CDR3 in amino acids: CASSKLGPGTETQYF. The CDR3 DNA is TGTGCCAGCAGTAAACTGGGACCAGGCACGGAGACCCAGTACTTC.

The chain joins TRBV4-3 to TRBJ1-1; maybe TRBD1 (6 bases). The CDR3 is made up of 17 amino acids. Germline loops: CDR1 LGHNA, CDR2 YSLEER. Trimming took off 0 bases at V and 0 bases at J, with 14 bases between the two ends. For the CDR3, the DNA is TGCGCCAGCAGCCAAGAGGGCAGGGGCTGGGTGAACACTGAAGCTTTCTTT. This sequence encodes CASSQEGRGWVNTEAFF.

V and J are TRBV10-2 and TRBJ2-5, with TRBD1 matching over 8 bases. The germline V gene has CDR1 WSHSY and CDR2 SAAADI. Germline trimming cut 6 bases from V and 4 bases from J; bases unmatched to any gene: 4. The CDR3 sequence is 13 residues long. The CDR3 loop is CASRGTGGETQYF. The CDR3 DNA follows: TGCGCCAGCAGGGGAACAGGGGGAGAGACCCAGTACTTC.

The chain links TRBV16 to TRBJ2-7; D possibly corresponds to TRBD1 (6 bases). The CDR3 has 11 amino acids. Per germline, CDR1 KGHSY and CDR2 FQNENV. The V end lost 6 bases, the J end lost 5 bases, and 8 bases lay between the germline ends. CDR3 residues: CASSYRDEQYF. DNA for the CDR3: TGTGCCAGCAGTTACAGGGACGAGCAGTACTTC.

The genes are TRBV18 and TRBJ2-1; 11 bases line up with TRBD2. The ends lost 3 bases at V and 10 bases at J; junction bases unmatched: 5. The CDR3 totals 14 residues. Germline CDR1 KGHSH, CDR2 LQKENI. The chain's CDR3 is CASSPSGGAEEQFF. The CDR3 DNA follows: TGTGCCAGCTCACCTAGCGGGGGGGCCGAAGAGCAGTTCTTC.

The chain uses TRBV5-1 and TRBJ2-7; 13 nucleotides match TRBD2. Germline CDR1 and CDR2: SGHRS and YFSETQ. Unmatched junction bases numbered 16, after V lost 4 bases and J lost 0 bases. CDR3 length: 20 amino acids. The CDR3 here is CASSAGQIGTSGALSYEQYF. The CDR3 DNA follows: TGCGCCAGCAGCGCGGGACAGATTGGGACTAGCGGGGCCCTCTCCTACGAGCAGTACTTC.

The genes are TRBV2 and TRBJ2-7; 7 bases line up with TRBD1. From germline, CDR1 is SNHLY and CDR2 FYNNEI. With V trimmed by 5 bases and J by 4 bases, 8 bases remained unmatched. The CDR3 consists of 14 residues. The CDR3 region is CASSIYTGEYEQYF. In nucleotides, the CDR3 is TGTGCCAGCAGTATCTATACAGGGGAGTACGAGCAGTACTTC.

This chain uses TRBV2 with TRBJ2-5; no clear D. This CDR3 region has 10 residues. Germline assignment: CDR1 SNHLY and CDR2 FYNNEI. Trimming removed 6 bases from V and 7 bases from J, with 6 bases in between. CDR3 amino acids: CASSLLTQYF. The CDR3 bases are TGTGCCAGCAGCCTTTTGACCCAGTACTTC.

V gene TRBV11-2 combines with J gene TRBJ1-6; no clear D gene. The germline V gene encodes CDR1 SGHAT and CDR2 FQNNGV. The CDR3 covers 12 residues. Deletions cut 5 bases from V and 14 bases from J, with 13 bases between. Written as DNA, the CDR3 is TGTGCCAGCAGCCCCGAGCGGAGAACCCTCCACTTT. It codes for CASSPERRTLHF.

The chain couples TRBV5-4 to TRBJ1-2, with 8 bases aligning to TRBD1. Trimming took 4 bases from V and 4 from J; bases not matched to a gene: 3. The CDR3 runs to 13 residues. Per germline, CDR1 SGHNT and CDR2 YYREEE (reference sequence). The CDR3 nucleotides read TGTGCCAGCAGCCCGGACAGGGCCTATGGCTACACCTTC. Translating it yields CASSPDRAYGYTF. Complete variable domain (other parts from reference TRBV5-4 and TRBJ1-2): ETGVTQSPTHLIKTRGQQVTLRCSSQSGHNTVSWYQQALGQGPQFIFQYYREEENGRGNFPPRFSGLQFPNYSSELNVNALELDDSALYLCASSPDRAYGYTFGSGTRLTVV.

This chain uses TRBV6-6 with TRBJ1-5; tentative D call: TRBD1 (5 bases). Trimming cost V 5 bases and J 3 bases, with 14 bases left between them. This CDR3 has 15 residues. Germline loops: CDR1 MNHNY, CDR2 SVGAGI (reference sequence). This CDR3 reads CASSTGRSHNQPQHF. The CDR3 region has the DNA TGTGCCAGCAGTACGGGACGGAGTCACAATCAGCCCCAGCATTTT.

This clone was picked up one time. V and J are TRBV29-1 and TRBJ2-7; 10 nucleotides agree with TRBD1. V was pared by 7 bases and J by 3 bases, with 3 bases of the junction left unmatched. This CDR3 comprises 12 residues. Looked up from germline, CDR1 is SQVTM and CDR2 is ANQGSEA. CDR3 sequence: CSGWDRGYEQYF. CDR3 in DNA: TGCAGCGGTTGGGACAGGGGCTACGAGCAGTACTTC.

The chain links TRBV5-4 to TRBJ1-2; 7 nucleotides agree with TRBD1. The CDR3 spans 13 residues. Germline assignment: CDR1 SGHNT and CDR2 YYREEE (reference sequence). V dropped 0 bases and J dropped 8; count of bases not matched to a gene: 4. The CDR3 is CASSLESGGGYTF. The CDR3 bases are TGTGCCAGCAGCTTGGAGTCAGGGGGAGGCTACACCTTC.

This rearrangement joins TRBV24-1 to TRBJ1-5, with D perhaps matching TRBD1 (5 bases). This CDR3 contains 14 residues. V lost 2 bases and J lost 7, with 11 bases in between. Looked up from germline, CDR1 is KGHDR and CDR2 is SFDVKD. As DNA, the CDR3 is TGTGCCACCAGTGATTCCGGGACCGACCAGCCCCAGCATTTT. Translating gives CATSDSGTDQPQHF.

The rearrangement joins TRBV29-1 to TRBJ2-2; perhaps TRBD1 as D (5 bases). Trimming removed 7 bases at V and 0 bases at J, with 6 bases between. The CDR3 totals 12 residues. CDR1 and CDR2 (germline): SQVTM, ANQGSEA. The CDR3 coding sequence is TGCAGCGCCAGGGCGAACACCGGGGAGCTGTTTTTT. Translated, it gives CSARANTGELFF.

V gene TRBV6-4 combines with J gene TRBJ2-1; TRBD2 agrees at 12 bases. Germline trimming cut 3 bases from V and 13 bases from J; bases unmatched to any gene: 7. Per germline, CDR1 MRHNA and CDR2 SNTAGT. The CDR3 sequence is 14 residues long. In nucleotides, the CDR3 is TGTGCCAGCAGTGAGGCTAGCGGGGGGGCCGTACAGTTCTTC. Amino acids: CASSEASGGAVQFF.

The chain couples TRBV4-3 to TRBJ1-6; 7 bases match TRBD1. CDR1 and CDR2 (germline): LGHNA, YSLEER. J gave up 9 bases and V 4 bases, and 6 bases lay outside the gene matches. The CDR3 runs 14 residues. CDR3 DNA sequence: TGCGCCAGCAGCCCGGGGCAGGGGGTTTCACCCCTCCACTTT. This codes for CASSPGQGVSPLHF.

The rearrangement joins TRBV7-8 to TRBJ2-3, with unresolved D. Trimming stripped 1 base from V and 5 bases from J, with 16 bases between. The germline CDR1 and CDR2 sequences are SGHVS and FQNEAQ. CDR3 length equals 16 residues. The DNA for the CDR3 is TGTGCCAGCAGCTTAGACTTCGCCGAGTCCCAAGATACGCAGTATTTT. Protein product: CASSLDFAESQDTQYF.

The gene calls are TRBV2 and TRBJ2-1; 12 nucleotides line up with TRBD2. Germline CDR1 and CDR2: SNHLY and FYNNEI. CDR3 length: 15 residues. V gave up 7 bases and J gave up 1 base; unmatched junction bases: 2. CDR3 region: CASKTSGGSYNEQFF. In nucleotides, the CDR3 is TGTGCCAGCAAGACTAGCGGGGGTTCCTACAATGAGCAGTTCTTC.

The chain carries TRBV7-9 and TRBJ1-2; 9 bases agree with TRBD1. The germline CDR1 and CDR2 sequences are SEHNR and FQNEAQ (reference sequence). V gave up 5 bases and J gave up 4 bases; unmatched junction bases: 14. The CDR3 has 17 residues. The CDR3 protein is CASSPITGGESVYGYTF. CDR3 sequence (DNA): TGTGCCAGCAGCCCCATAACAGGGGGCGAGAGCGTCTATGGCTACACCTTC.

As DNA, the CDR3 is TGTGCCAGTAGTACCGACAGGGTGGACACTGAAGCTTTCTTT. Amino acids: CASSTDRVDTEAFF. The chain combines TRBV19 with TRBJ1-1; 7 nucleotides match TRBD1. CDR1 LNHDA and CDR2 SQIVND come from the germline V gene (reference sequence). V was clipped by 4 bases and J by 3 bases; unmatched bases: 5. This CDR3 has 14 residues.

This chain links TRBV6-6 with TRBJ2-1, with 7 bases lining up with TRBD1. The CDR3 consists of 16 residues. Germline V gene lookup returns CDR1 MNHNY and CDR2 SVGAGI (reference sequence). V lost 6 bases to trimming and J lost 0 bases; unmatched junction nucleotides: 8. CDR3 bases: TGTGCCAGCAGCGGGACAGCGTTGAGCTCCTACAATGAGCAGTTCTTC. Translating it yields CASSGTALSSYNEQFF.

At least ten counts were recorded for this clone. The chain is built from TRBV6-5 and TRBJ1-2; 10 nucleotides line up with TRBD1. J lost 0 bases, V lost 8 bases, and 6 bases had no gene match. There are 15 residues in the CDR3. Germline values: CDR1 MNHEY, CDR2 SVGAGI. The CDR3, as DNA: TGTGCCAGCTGGACAGGGGGAACCGCTAACTATGGCTACACCTTC. Translated: CASWTGGTANYGYTF.

This chain uses TRBV4-3 with TRBJ1-2; D is unclear. CDR1 is LGHNA and CDR2 is YSLEER in the germline V gene. The CDR3 extends over 14 amino acids. Trimming shortened V by 2 bases and J by 4 bases, and 11 bases separated the two germline ends. The CDR3 sequence: CASSQQDGPYGYTF. The CDR3 DNA is TGCGCCAGCAGCCAACAAGACGGACCCTATGGCTACACCTTC.

The chain links TRBV9 to TRBJ1-1; D remains unclear. Trimming took 0 bases from V and 1 from J, leaving 7 bases between them. The length of the CDR3 is 14 residues. Germline CDR1 is SGDLS and CDR2 is YYNGEE. The CDR3 DNA is TGTGCCAGCAGCGTAGGAAACCAGAACACTGAAGCTTTCTTT. It codes for CASSVGNQNTEAFF.